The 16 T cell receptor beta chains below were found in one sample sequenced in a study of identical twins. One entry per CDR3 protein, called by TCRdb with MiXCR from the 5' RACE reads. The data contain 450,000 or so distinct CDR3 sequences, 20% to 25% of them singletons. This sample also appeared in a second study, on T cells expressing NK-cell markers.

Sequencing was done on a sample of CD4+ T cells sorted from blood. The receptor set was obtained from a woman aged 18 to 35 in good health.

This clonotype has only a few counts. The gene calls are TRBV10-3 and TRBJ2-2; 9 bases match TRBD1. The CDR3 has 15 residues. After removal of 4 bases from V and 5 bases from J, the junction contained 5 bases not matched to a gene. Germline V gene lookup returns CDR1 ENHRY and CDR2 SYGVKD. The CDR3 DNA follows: TGTGCCATCAGTGGAGGGACAGGGCAAACCGGGGAGCTGTTTTTT. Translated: CAISGGTGQTGELFF.

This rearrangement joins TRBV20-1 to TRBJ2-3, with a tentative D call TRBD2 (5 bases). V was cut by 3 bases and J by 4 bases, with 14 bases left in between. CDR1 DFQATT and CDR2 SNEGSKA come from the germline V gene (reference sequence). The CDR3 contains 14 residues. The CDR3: CSASPSGRADTQYF. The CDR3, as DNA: TGCAGTGCTAGCCCCAGCGGTAGGGCAGATACGCAGTATTTT.

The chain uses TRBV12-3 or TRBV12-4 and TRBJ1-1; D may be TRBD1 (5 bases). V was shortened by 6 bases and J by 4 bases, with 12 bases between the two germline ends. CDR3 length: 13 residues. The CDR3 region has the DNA TGTGCCAGCAGCCCCATTGGGGCCACTGAAGCTTTCTTT. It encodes CASSPIGATEAFF.

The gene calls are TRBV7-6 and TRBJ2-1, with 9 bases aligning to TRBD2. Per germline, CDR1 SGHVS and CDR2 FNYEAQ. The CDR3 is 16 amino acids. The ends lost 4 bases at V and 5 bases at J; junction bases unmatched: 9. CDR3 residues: CASSSWGGGAHNEQFF. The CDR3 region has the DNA TGTGCCAGCAGCTCTTGGGGCGGGGGGGCCCACAATGAGCAGTTCTTC.

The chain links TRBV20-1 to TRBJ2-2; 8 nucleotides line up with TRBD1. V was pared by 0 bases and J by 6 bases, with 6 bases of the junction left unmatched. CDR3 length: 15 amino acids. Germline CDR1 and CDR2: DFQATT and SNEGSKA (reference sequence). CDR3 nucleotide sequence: TGCAGTGCTAGAGAAGCGACAGGGGAGGCCGGGGAGCTGTTTTTT. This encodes CSAREATGEAGELFF.

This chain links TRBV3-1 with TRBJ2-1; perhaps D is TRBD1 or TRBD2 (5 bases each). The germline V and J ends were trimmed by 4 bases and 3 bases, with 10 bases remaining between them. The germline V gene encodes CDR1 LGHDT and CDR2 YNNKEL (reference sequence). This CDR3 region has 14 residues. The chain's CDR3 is CASSRGALYNEQFF. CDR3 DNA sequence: TGTGCCAGCAGCCGAGGGGCACTCTACAATGAGCAGTTCTTC.

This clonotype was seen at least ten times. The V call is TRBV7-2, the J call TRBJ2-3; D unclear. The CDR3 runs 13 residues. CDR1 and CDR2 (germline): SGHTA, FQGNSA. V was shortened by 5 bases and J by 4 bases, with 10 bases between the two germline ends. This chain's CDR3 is CASSARQPDTQYF. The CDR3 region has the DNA TGTGCCAGCAGCGCTCGACAACCAGATACGCAGTATTTT.

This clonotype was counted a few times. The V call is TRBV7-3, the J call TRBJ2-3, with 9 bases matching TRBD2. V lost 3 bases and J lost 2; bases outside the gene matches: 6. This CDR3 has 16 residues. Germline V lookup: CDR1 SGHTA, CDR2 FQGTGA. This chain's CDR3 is CASSLSSGGITDTQYF. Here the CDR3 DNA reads TGTGCCAGCAGCTTGTCCAGCGGGGGGATCACAGATACGCAGTATTTT. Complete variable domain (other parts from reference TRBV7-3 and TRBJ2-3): GAGVSQTPSNKVTEKGKYVELRCDPISGHTALYWYRQSLGQGPEFLIYFQGTGAADDSGLPNDRFFAVRPEGSVSTLKIQRTERGDSAVYLCASSLSSGGITDTQYFGPGTRLTVL.

The CDR3 region has the DNA TGTGCCACCCGGAGGGCGATCTACAATGAGCAGTTCTTC. It codes for CATRRAIYNEQFF. The chain is built from TRBV6-6 and TRBJ2-1; D possibly corresponds to TRBD2 (6 bases). The CDR3 runs 13 residues. V was cut by 10 bases and J by 3 bases, with 13 bases left in between. The germline V gene encodes CDR1 MNHNY and CDR2 SVGAGI (reference sequence).

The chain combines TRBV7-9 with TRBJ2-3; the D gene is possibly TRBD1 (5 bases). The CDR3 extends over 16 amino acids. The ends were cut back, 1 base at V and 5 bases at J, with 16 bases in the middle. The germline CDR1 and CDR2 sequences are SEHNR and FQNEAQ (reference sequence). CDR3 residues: CASSLGSLAGKDTQYF. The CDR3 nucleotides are TGTGCCAGCAGCTTAGGAAGCTTGGCAGGGAAAGATACGCAGTATTTT.

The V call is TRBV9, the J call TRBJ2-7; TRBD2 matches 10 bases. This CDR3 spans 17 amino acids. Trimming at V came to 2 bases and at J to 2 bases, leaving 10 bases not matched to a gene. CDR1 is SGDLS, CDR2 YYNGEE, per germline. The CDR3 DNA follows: TGTGCCAGCAGCGTCGGGCCACTAGCGGGAACCCCCTACGAGCAGTACTTC. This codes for CASSVGPLAGTPYEQYF.

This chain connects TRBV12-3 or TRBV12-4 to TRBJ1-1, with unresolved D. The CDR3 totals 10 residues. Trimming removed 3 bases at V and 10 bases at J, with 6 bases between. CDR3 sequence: CASSFLGAFF. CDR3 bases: TGTGCCAGCAGTTTTCTGGGAGCTTTCTTT.

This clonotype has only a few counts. CDR3 sequence: CASRRGMNTEAFF. CDR3 bases: TGTGCCAGCAGGAGGGGGATGAACACTGAAGCTTTCTTT. The gene calls are TRBV2 and TRBJ1-1; possibly TRBD1 for D (6 bases). This CDR3 region has 13 residues. V was shortened by 6 bases and J by 0 bases, with 8 bases between the two germline ends. Germline CDR1 and CDR2: SNHLY and FYNNEI. Full variable domain (remainder filled in from reference TRBV2 and TRBJ1-1): EPEVTQTPSHQVTQMGQEVILRCVPISNHLYFYWYRQILGQKVEFLVSFYNNEISEKSEIFDDQFSVERPDGSNFTLKIRSTKLEDSAMYFCASRRGMNTEAFFGQGTRLTVV.

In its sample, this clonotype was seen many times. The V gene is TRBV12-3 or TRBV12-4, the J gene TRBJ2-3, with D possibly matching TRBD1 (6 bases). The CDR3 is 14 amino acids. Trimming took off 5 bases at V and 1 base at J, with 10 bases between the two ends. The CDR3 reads CASSLRTGTDTQYF. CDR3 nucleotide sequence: TGTGCCAGCAGTCTACGGACAGGCACAGATACGCAGTATTTT.

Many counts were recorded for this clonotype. The CDR3 DNA is TGTGCCAGCAGCTACCAGGTCGGACTACAAGTATACGAGCAGTACTTC. Protein sequence: CASSYQVGLQVYEQYF. This chain connects TRBV7-2 to TRBJ2-7; D might be TRBD2 (6 bases). The CDR3 has 16 residues. Trimming took 4 bases from V and 4 from J, leaving 20 bases between them. Germline V gives CDR1 SGHTA, CDR2 FQGNSA.

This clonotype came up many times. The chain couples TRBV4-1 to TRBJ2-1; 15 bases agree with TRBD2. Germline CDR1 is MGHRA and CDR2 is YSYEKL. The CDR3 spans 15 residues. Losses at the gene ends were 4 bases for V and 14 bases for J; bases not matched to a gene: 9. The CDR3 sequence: CASSPGLAGGYQEFF. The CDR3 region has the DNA TGCGCCAGCAGCCCGGGACTAGCGGGAGGCTATCAAGAGTTCTTC.